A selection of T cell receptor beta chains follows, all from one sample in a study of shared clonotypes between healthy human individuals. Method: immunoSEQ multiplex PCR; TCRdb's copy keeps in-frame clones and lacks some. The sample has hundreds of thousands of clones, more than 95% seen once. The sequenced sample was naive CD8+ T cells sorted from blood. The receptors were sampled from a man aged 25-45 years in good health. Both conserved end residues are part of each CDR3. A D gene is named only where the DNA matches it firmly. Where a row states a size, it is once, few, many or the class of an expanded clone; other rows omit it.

CASSGNTGGDGYTF	TGTGCCAGCAGCGGAAATACAGGGGGGGATGGCTACACCTTC	-	TRBD1	TRBV7-8	TRBJ1-2
CAISDGRSNEQFF	TGTGCCATCAGTGACGGGAGGAGCAATGAGCAGTTCTTC	-	TRBD2	TRBV10-3	TRBJ2-1
CASTPDTF	TGTGCCAGCACCCCCGACACCTTC	-	-	TRBV6-1	TRBJ1-2
CASSYSWLAGANEQFF	TGTGCCAGCAGTTACTCATGGCTAGCGGGAGCTAATGAGCAGTTCTTC	-	TRBD2	TRBV6-5	TRBJ2-1
CASFADNQETQYF	TGTGCCAGCTTTGCGGACAACCAAGAGACCCAGTACTTC	-	-	TRBV28	TRBJ2-5
CASRLTSGEETQYF	TGTGCCAGCAGGTTGACTAGCGGGGAAGAGACCCAGTACTTC	-	TRBD2	TRBV5-4	TRBJ2-5
CATSRARTGGNTIYF	TGTGCCACCAGCAGAGCGAGAACAGGTGGAAACACCATATATTTT	-	-	TRBV15	TRBJ1-3
CASSYGQGNTEAFF	TGTGCCAGCAGTTACGGACAGGGGAACACTGAAGCTTTCTTT	-	TRBD1	TRBV6-5	TRBJ1-1
CASSDTRTDTQYF	TGTGCCAGCAGCGACACTCGCACAGATACGCAGTATTTT	-	-	TRBV5-4	TRBJ2-3
CASSFFNEPGEFF	TGTGCCAGCAGTTTTTTTAATGAACCCGGGGAGTTCTTC	-	-	TRBV27	TRBJ2-1
CASSLLEENEQFF	TGTGCCAGCAGCTTGCTCGAGGAGAATGAGCAGTTCTTC	-	-	TRBV5-6	TRBJ2-1
CATSIGTDSYEQYF	TGTGCCACCAGCATAGGGACGGACTCCTACGAGCAGTACTTC	-	-	TRBV15	TRBJ2-7
CSVATTRNNEQFF	TGCAGCGTTGCTACCACCAGAAACAATGAGCAGTTCTTC	-	-	TRBV29-1	TRBJ2-1
CASSPSGMGPLMLF	TGTGCTAGCAGCCCCAGCGGGATGGGGCCCTTAATGCTCTTC	-	TRBD2	TRBV7-7	TRBJ2-1
CASSLDEGFYEQYF	TGTGCCAGCAGCCTCGACGAGGGATTCTACGAGCAGTACTTC	-	-	TRBV7-2	TRBJ2-7
CASSVWGLDVHEQYF	TGTGCCAGCAGCGTATGGGGACTAGATGTCCACGAGCAGTACTTC	-	TRBD2	TRBV9	TRBJ2-7
CASSPAGREAFF	TGTGCCAGCAGCCCCGCGGGGAGAGAAGCTTTCTTT	-	-	TRBV7-9	TRBJ1-1
CASSYPGLAGSNEQFF	TGTGCCAGCAGTTACCCTGGACTAGCGGGAAGCAATGAGCAGTTCTTC	once	TRBD2	TRBV6-5	TRBJ2-1
CASSDLRESTDTQYF	TGTGCCAGCAGTGATTTGCGGGAGAGCACAGATACGCAGTATTTT	-	TRBD2	TRBV2	TRBJ2-3
CASSLVLAGVPYTDTQYF	TGCGCCAGCAGCTTGGTTCTAGCGGGAGTACCTTACACAGATACGCAGTATTTT	-	TRBD2	TRBV5-1	TRBJ2-3
CASSDTPYEQYF	TGTGCCAGTAGTGATACCCCCTACGAGCAGTACTTC	-	-	TRBV19	TRBJ2-7
CASSLAGVVGNEQFF	TGTGCCAGCTCCCTAGCGGGAGTTGTCGGGAATGAGCAGTTCTTC	-	TRBD2	TRBV28	TRBJ2-1
CASSTLVRTQVGGSYEQYF	TGTGCTAGCAGCACCCTAGTACGAACCCAAGTCGGAGGCTCCTACGAGCAGTACTTC	once	-	TRBV7-7	TRBJ2-7
CASSLLAGSFYEQYF	TGTGCCAGCAGCCTACTAGCGGGGTCCTTCTACGAGCAGTACTTC	-	TRBD2	TRBV7-2	TRBJ2-7
CASSFWGSSFYNEQFF	TGTGCCAGCAGCTTTTGGGGATCTAGCTTCTACAATGAGCAGTTCTTC	-	-	TRBV7-2	TRBJ2-1
CASSPNRATDGYTF	TGTGCCAGCTCACCAAACAGGGCGACCGACGGCTACACCTTC	-	-	TRBV18	TRBJ1-2
CASSLHTGRKAFF	TGTGCCAGCAGTCTACACACAGGGCGGAAAGCTTTCTTT	-	-	TRBV28	TRBJ1-1
CASSLASQGRNEAFF	TGTGCCAGCAGCTTAGCTAGTCAAGGGAGGAATGAAGCTTTCTTT	-	-	TRBV7-6	TRBJ1-1
CAKGTSGTDTQYF	TGTGCCAAAGGGACTAGCGGCACAGATACGCAGTATTTT	-	TRBD2	TRBV5-4	TRBJ2-3